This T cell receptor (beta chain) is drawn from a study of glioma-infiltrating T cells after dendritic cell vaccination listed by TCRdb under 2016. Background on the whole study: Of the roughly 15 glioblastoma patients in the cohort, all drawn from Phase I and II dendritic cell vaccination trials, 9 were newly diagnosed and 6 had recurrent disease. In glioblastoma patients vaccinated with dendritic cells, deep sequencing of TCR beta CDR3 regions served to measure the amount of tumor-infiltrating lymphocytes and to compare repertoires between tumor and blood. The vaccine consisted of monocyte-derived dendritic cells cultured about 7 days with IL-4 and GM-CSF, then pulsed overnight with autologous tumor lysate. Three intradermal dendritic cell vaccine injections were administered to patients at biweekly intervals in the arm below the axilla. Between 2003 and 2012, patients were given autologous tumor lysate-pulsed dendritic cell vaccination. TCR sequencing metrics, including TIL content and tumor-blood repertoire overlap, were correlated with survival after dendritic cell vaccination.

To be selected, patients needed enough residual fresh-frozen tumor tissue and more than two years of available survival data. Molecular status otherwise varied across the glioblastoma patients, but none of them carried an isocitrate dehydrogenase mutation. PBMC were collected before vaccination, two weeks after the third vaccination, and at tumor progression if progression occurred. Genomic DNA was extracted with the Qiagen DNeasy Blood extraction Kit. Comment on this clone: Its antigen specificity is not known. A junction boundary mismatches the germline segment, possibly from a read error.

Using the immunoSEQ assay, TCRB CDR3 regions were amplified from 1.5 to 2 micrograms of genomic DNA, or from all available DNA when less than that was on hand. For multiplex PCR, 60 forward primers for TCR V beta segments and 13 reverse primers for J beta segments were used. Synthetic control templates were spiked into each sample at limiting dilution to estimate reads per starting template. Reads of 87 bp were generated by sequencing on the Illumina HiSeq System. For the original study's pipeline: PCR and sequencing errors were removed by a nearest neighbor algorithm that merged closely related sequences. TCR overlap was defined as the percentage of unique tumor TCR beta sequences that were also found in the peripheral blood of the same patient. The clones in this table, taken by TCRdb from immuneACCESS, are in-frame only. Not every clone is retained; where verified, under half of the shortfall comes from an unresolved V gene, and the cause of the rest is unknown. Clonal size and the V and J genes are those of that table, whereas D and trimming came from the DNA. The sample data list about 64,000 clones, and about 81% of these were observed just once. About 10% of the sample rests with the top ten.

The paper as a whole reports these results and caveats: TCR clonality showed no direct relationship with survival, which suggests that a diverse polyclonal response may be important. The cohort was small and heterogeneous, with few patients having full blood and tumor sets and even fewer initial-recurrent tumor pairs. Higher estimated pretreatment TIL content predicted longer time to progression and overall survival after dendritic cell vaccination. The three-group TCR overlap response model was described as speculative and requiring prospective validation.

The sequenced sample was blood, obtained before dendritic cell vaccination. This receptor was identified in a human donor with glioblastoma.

The CDR3 protein is CASEPSGGSSIVNLFF. The sequenced DNA is TGCGCCAGCGAGCCGAGCGGGGGTTCGAGCATCGTCAACCTTTTTTTT. The chain is encoded by TRBV4-1 joined to TRBJ2-3, with 8 middle bases fitting TRBD2. The germline V gene gives CDR1 as MGHRA and CDR2 as YSYEKL. The cysteine opens and the phenylalanine closes a CDR3 of 16 amino acids. Of the read, only the CDR3 DNA is kept; its 48 bases are in frame from base 1.